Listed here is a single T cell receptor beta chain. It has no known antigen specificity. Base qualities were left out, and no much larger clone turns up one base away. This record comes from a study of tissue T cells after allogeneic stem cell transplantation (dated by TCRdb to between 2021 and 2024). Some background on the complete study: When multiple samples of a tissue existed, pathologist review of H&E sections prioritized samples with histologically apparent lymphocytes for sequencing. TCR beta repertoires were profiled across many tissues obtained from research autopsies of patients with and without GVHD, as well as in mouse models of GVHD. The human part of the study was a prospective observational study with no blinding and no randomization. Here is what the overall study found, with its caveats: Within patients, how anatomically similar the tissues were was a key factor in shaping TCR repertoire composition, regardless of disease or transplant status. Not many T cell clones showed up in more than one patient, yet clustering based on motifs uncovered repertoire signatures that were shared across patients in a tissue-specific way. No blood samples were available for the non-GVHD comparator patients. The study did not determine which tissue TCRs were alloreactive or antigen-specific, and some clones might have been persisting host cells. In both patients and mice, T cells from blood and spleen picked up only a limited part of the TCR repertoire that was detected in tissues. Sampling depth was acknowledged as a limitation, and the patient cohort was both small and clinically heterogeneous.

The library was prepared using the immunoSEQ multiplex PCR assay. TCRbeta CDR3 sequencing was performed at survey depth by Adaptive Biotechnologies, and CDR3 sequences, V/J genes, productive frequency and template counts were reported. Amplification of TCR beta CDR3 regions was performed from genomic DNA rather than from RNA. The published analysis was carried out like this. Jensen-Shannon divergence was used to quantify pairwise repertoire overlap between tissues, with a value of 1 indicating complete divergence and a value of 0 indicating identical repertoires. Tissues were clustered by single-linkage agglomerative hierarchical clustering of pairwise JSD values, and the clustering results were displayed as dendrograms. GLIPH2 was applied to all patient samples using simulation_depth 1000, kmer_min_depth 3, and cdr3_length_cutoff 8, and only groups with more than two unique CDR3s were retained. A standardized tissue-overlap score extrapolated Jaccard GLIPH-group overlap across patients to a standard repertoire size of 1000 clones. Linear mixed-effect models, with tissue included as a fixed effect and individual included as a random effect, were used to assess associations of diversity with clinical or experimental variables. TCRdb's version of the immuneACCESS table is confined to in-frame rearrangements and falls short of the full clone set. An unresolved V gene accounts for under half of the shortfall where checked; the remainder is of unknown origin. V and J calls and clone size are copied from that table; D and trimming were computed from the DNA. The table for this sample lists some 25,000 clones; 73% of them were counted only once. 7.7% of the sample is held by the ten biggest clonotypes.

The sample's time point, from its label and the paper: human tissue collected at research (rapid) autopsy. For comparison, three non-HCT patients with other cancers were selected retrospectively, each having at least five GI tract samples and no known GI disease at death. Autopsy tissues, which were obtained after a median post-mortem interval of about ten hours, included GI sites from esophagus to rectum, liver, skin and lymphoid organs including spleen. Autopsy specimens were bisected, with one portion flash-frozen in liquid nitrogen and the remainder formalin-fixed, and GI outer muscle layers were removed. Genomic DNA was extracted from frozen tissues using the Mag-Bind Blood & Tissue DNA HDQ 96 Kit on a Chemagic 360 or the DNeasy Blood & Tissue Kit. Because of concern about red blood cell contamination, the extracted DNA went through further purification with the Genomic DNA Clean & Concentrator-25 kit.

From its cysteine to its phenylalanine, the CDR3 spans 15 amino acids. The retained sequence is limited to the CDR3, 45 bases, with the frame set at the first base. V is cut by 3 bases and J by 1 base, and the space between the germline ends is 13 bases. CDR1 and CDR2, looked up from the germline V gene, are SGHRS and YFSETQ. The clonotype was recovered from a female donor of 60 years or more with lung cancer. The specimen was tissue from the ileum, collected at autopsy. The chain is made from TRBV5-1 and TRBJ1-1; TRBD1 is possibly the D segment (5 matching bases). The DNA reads TGCGCCAGCAGCTCACAACCGGGACGGAACACTGAAGCTTTCTTT. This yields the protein CASSSQPGRNTEAFF.